Below, 32 T cell receptor beta chains from the same sample are listed, as sequenced in a study of beta chain features in type 1 diabetes. These receptors' antigens are unknown. Study-wide findings and caveats: TCRB CDR3s were moderately but significantly shorter in Type 1 diabetes patients in all four CD4+ subsets.

Isolated RNA was reverse transcribed in full, so expressed TCRB transcripts were sequenced. Profiled with immunoSEQ multiplex PCR; TCRdb holds only in-frame clones, not every one. The data hold 680,000 or so clones, with 13% observed a single time. Sequences were obtained from naive CD4+ T cells from blood. The receptors stem from a man in his late teens or twenties with type 1 diabetes.

The chain has TRBV5-1 and TRBJ2-2; D ambiguous. The ends were cut back, 0 bases at V and 7 bases at J, with 13 bases in the middle. The CDR3 is made up of 15 amino acids. In germline, CDR1 is SGHRS, CDR2 YFSETQ. Here the CDR3 reads CASSLGSPRGGELFF. The CDR3 region has the DNA TGCGCCAGCAGCTTGGGAAGCCCTAGAGGCGGGGAGCTGTTTTTT.

This clone occurred once. This chain links TRBV6-6 with TRBJ2-5; D gene ambiguous. The V gene lost 3 bases and the J gene lost 10 bases, with 12 bases spanning the gap. The germline V gene encodes CDR1 MNHNY and CDR2 SVGAGI (reference sequence). The CDR3 consists of 12 residues. The CDR3 sequence is CASSYSTHGQYF. The CDR3, as DNA: TGTGCCAGCAGTTATAGTACCCATGGCCAGTACTTC.

V is TRBV11-2 and J is TRBJ2-1; 13 bases agree with TRBD2. V shed 4 bases, J shed 9 bases, and the junction held 6 bases outside the gene matches. Germline CDR1 SGHAT, CDR2 FQNNGV. The CDR3 runs to 15 residues. The CDR3 here is CASSSGLAGQVEQFF. The CDR3, as DNA: TGTGCCAGCAGCTCGGGACTAGCGGGACAAGTTGAGCAGTTCTTC.

The chain employs TRBV4-1 and TRBJ2-7; 8 nucleotides align to TRBD2. Per the germline V gene, CDR1 is MGHRA and CDR2 is YSYEKL. V trimming: 1 base; J trimming: 4 bases; junction bases outside the gene matches: 15. The CDR3 spans 18 residues. The CDR3 nucleotides read TGCGCCAGCAGCCAAGGAGTCCTAGCGGGCGCACCGCAGTACGAGCAGTACTTC. This encodes CASSQGVLAGAPQYEQYF.

Only a few counts were recorded for this clone. CDR3 protein: CASSLIRGPPGELFF. CDR3 DNA sequence: TGTGCCAGCAGCTTAATCCGGGGGCCCCCCGGGGAGCTGTTTTTT. The chain joins TRBV7-3 to TRBJ2-2, with D tentatively TRBD1 or TRBD2 (6 bases each). V lost 1 base to trimming and J lost 6 bases, with 12 bases between them. CDR1 is SGHTA, CDR2 FQGTGA, per germline. The CDR3 loop spans 15 amino acids.

In its sample, this clone was seen a few times. The chain links TRBV9 to TRBJ2-2; perhaps TRBD2 as D (6 bases). This CDR3 spans 16 amino acids. V lost 4 bases and J lost 0, with 13 bases in between. CDR1 is SGDLS and CDR2 is YYNGEE in the germline V gene. DNA of the CDR3: TGTGCCAGCAGCCTAGCCGGGACTCCGAACACCGGGGAGCTGTTTTTT. Translation gives CASSLAGTPNTGELFF.

This clone came up a few times. The chain is built from TRBV5-4 and TRBJ2-1; no clear D gene. Per germline, CDR1 SGHNT and CDR2 YYREEE (reference sequence). This CDR3 region has 16 residues. V shed 4 bases and J shed 1 base, with 15 bases lying between them. CDR3 region: CASSLSNSLSYNEQFF. CDR3 bases: TGTGCCAGCAGCCTCTCCAACTCACTTTCCTACAATGAGCAGTTCTTC.

The chain uses TRBV5-8 and TRBJ1-1, with no clear D. V shed 3 bases and J shed 6 bases, with 15 bases lying between them. This CDR3 comprises 14 residues. The germline CDR1 and CDR2 sequences are SGHTS and YDEGEE. This chain's CDR3 is CASSWTVGLAEAFF. The CDR3 DNA sequence: TGTGCCAGCAGCTGGACGGTGGGGTTGGCTGAAGCTTTCTTT.

The table lists this clone with a few counts. The rearrangement links TRBV18 to TRBJ2-2; D gene ambiguous. In germline, CDR1 is KGHSH, CDR2 LQKENI. This CDR3 comprises 15 residues. Trimming pared 0 bases from V and 1 base from J, leaving 6 bases between. CDR3 DNA sequence: TGTGCCAGCTCACCACCTGATGGGAACACCGGGGAGCTGTTTTTT. It specifies CASSPPDGNTGELFF. Combining the CDR3 with reference TRBV18 and TRBJ2-2 gives the whole variable domain NAGVMQNPRHLVRRRGQEARLRCSPMKGHSHVYWYRQLPEEGLKFMVYLQKENIIDESGMPKERFSAEFPKEGPSILRIQQVVRGDSAAYFCASSPPDGNTGELFFGEGSRLTVL.

This chain joins TRBV29-1 and TRBJ1-1; TRBD1 is a possible D gene (6 bases). V was pared by 4 bases and J by 5 bases, with 14 bases between. The germline gives CDR1 SQVTM, CDR2 ANQGSEA. The CDR3 runs 13 residues. This chain's CDR3 is CSVVVQGRTEAFF. The CDR3 region has the DNA TGCAGCGTTGTAGTCCAGGGGAGAACTGAAGCTTTCTTT.

This clone was picked up a small number of times. The chain is built from TRBV23-1 and TRBJ1-2; a weak D match, TRBD1 (6 bases). TRBV23-1 is an ORF, and what it does is uncertain. The ends were cut back, 6 bases at V and 8 bases at J, with 22 bases in the middle. The CDR3 contains 15 residues. Here the CDR3 DNA reads TGCGCCAGCAGGGTTACAGGGCCCTGCGCTTCCGGCTACACCTTC. It translates to CASRVTGPCASGYTF.

The V gene is TRBV10-3, the J gene TRBJ1-1, with a possible D match to TRBD1 (6 bases). V was clipped by 4 bases and J by 1 base, with 16 bases between them. The CDR3 is made up of 16 amino acids. The germline V gene encodes CDR1 ENHRY and CDR2 SYGVKD. As DNA, the CDR3 is TGTGCCATCAGTGCGCCCGTGGGGGGGGCGAACACTGAAGCTTTCTTT. Translated, it gives CAISAPVGGANTEAFF.

The V gene is TRBV6-6, the J gene TRBJ2-7, with no clear D. Germline loops: CDR1 MNHNY, CDR2 SVGAGI (reference sequence). The CDR3 totals 12 residues. Deletions cut 3 bases from V and 2 bases from J, with 5 bases between. CDR3 loop: CASSYTTYEQYF. The CDR3, as DNA: TGTGCCAGCAGTTATACAACCTACGAGCAGTACTTC.

The V and J genes are TRBV30 and TRBJ2-6; maybe TRBD1 (5 bases). From germline, CDR1 is GTSNPN and CDR2 SVGIG (reference sequence). This CDR3 spans 16 amino acids. The germline V and J ends were trimmed by 4 bases and 0 bases, with 13 bases remaining between them. The CDR3 sequence is CAWKGKDRSGANVLTF. The CDR3 DNA reads as TGTGCCTGGAAGGGGAAGGATCGCTCTGGGGCCAACGTCCTGACTTTC.

The sample holds a few counts of this clone. This chain uses TRBV7-2 with TRBJ1-2; 8 bases are shared with TRBD1. CDR3 length equals 15 residues. The trim removed 7 bases at V and 7 bases at J, leaving 14 bases unmatched. Germline V CDR1 and CDR2: SGHTA, FQGNSA. The CDR3 DNA sequence: TGTGCCAGCACCCTACGTGGGGCAGGGGGCGGTGGCTACACCTTC. It yields the protein CASTLRGAGGGGYTF. Full variable domain (outside the CDR3, taken from reference TRBV7-2 and TRBJ1-2): GAGVSQSPSNKVTEKGKDVELRCDPISGHTALYWYRQSLGQGLEFLIYFQGNSAPDKSGLPSDRFSAERTGGSVSTLTIQRTQQEDSAVYLCASTLRGAGGGGYTFGSGTRLTVV.

The table lists this clone with a few counts. The J gene is TRBJ2-5, the V gene TRBV2, with 10 bases lining up with TRBD2. Germline lookup yields CDR1 SNHLY and CDR2 FYNNEI. Trimming at V came to 4 bases and at J to 4 bases, leaving 6 bases not matched to a gene. The CDR3 spans 15 residues. In nucleotides, the CDR3 is TGTGCCAGCAGTGCCAGCGGGGGGGCCTTAGAGACCCAGTACTTC. Residues: CASSASGGALETQYF.

This clone was detected a few times. The chain joins TRBV4-1 to TRBJ2-5; D is unclear. The CDR3 length is 15 residues. Between the trimmed V and J ends, which lost 2 bases and 5 bases, there was a span of 15 bases. Germline V gene data show CDR1 as MGHRA and CDR2 as YSYEKL. DNA for the CDR3: TGCGCCAGCAGCCAAAGTGGCCCCCCAAGGGAGACCCAGTACTTC. This codes for CASSQSGPPRETQYF.

The rearrangement links TRBV2 to TRBJ2-7, with a weak D call TRBD1 (5 bases). The germline CDR1 and CDR2 sequences are SNHLY and FYNNEI. V was trimmed by 11 bases and J by 3 bases, leaving 14 bases between them. CDR3 length: 12 amino acids. CDR3 sequence reads: CAGGAQDYEQYF. For the CDR3, the DNA is TGTGCCGGTGGGGCGCAAGACTACGAGCAGTACTTC. The entire variable domain, with the rest obtained from reference TRBV2 and TRBJ2-7, is as follows: EPEVTQTPSHQVTQMGQEVILRCVPISNHLYFYWYRQILGQKVEFLVSFYNNEISEKSEIFDDQFSVERPDGSNFTLKIRSTKLEDSAMYFCAGGAQDYEQYFGPGTRLTVT.

The rearrangement uses TRBV13 and TRBJ1-4; D is perhaps TRBD1 (5 bases). Germline-derived CDR1 and CDR2 are PRHDT and FYEKMQ (reference sequence). The CDR3 consists of 13 residues. V lost 0 bases and J 7 bases, leaving 6 bases between the germline ends. The chain's CDR3 is CASSLGRVEKLFF. The CDR3 DNA reads TGTGCCAGCAGCTTAGGCAGGGTTGAAAAACTGTTTTTT.

The V gene is TRBV6-1, the J gene TRBJ1-2; the match to TRBD1 covers 7 bases. Trimming took 5 bases from V and 5 from J; bases not matched to a gene: 8. The CDR3 totals 14 residues. Looked up from germline, CDR1 is MNHNS and CDR2 is SASEGT. The CDR3 region is CASSKGQLGYGYTF. Written as DNA, the CDR3 is TGTGCCAGCAGTAAGGGACAGTTAGGGTATGGCTACACCTTC.

V gene TRBV10-3 combines with J gene TRBJ1-1, with unresolved D. CDR3 length: 13 amino acids. Trimming left V 8 bases short and J 0 bases short, with 10 bases between. Per the germline V gene, CDR1 is ENHRY and CDR2 is SYGVKD. The CDR3 nucleotides read TGTGCCATCGACGACGGCATGAACACTGAAGCTTTCTTT. The encoded protein is CAIDDGMNTEAFF.

The V call is TRBV10-3, the J call TRBJ2-1; the D gene could be TRBD1 or TRBD2 (5 bases each). This CDR3 region has 13 residues. Per the germline V gene, CDR1 is ENHRY and CDR2 is SYGVKD. Trimming left V 7 bases short and J 4 bases short, with 11 bases between. CDR3 amino acids: CAIKGTEYNEQFF. The CDR3 bases are TGTGCCATCAAAGGGACCGAATACAATGAGCAGTTCTTC.

CDR3 amino acids: CASSVGRATTSSYNEQFF. The CDR3 coding sequence is TGTGCCAGCAGTGTGGGCAGGGCCACTACAAGCTCCTACAATGAGCAGTTCTTC. The chain carries TRBV6-1 and TRBJ2-1; a weak D match, TRBD1 (5 bases). The CDR3 is 18 amino acids. The germline CDR1 and CDR2 sequences are MNHNS and SASEGT. Trimming removed 4 bases at V and 0 bases at J, with 19 bases between.

The V call is TRBV11-1, the J call TRBJ2-3; no clear D. Germline CDR1 reads SGHAT; CDR2 reads FQDESV (reference sequence). The length of the CDR3 is 11 residues. Trimming took 0 bases from V and 5 from J, leaving 0 bases between them. The CDR3 DNA follows: TGTGCCAGCAGCTTAGCAGATACGCAGTATTTT. Amino acid sequence: CASSLADTQYF.

The chain couples TRBV7-2 to TRBJ1-5; 7 nucleotides agree with TRBD1. The length of the CDR3 is 14 residues. The germline V gene encodes CDR1 SGHTA and CDR2 FQGNSA. V shed 4 bases, J shed 7 bases, and the junction held 7 bases outside the gene matches. CDR3 in amino acids: CASSSTGYGQPQHF. The CDR3 DNA is TGTGCCAGCAGCTCGACAGGGTATGGCCAGCCCCAGCATTTT.

This clone was seen only a few times. The chain couples TRBV4-1 to TRBJ1-5, with unresolved D. This CDR3 is 14 amino acids long. CDR1 and CDR2 from the germline V gene are MGHRA and YSYEKL. V was pared by 0 bases and J by 9 bases, with 12 bases between. CDR3 region: CASSQDQSGRPQHF. DNA of the CDR3: TGCGCCAGCAGCCAAGATCAGAGTGGACGGCCCCAGCATTTT.

The V and J genes are TRBV29-1 and TRBJ1-1; possible D gene TRBD1, 5 bases. The V and J ends lost 6 bases and 2 bases respectively, with 19 bases between them. The CDR3 runs to 15 residues. Germline loops: CDR1 SQVTM, CDR2 ANQGSEA. The CDR3 nucleotides are TGCAGCGTCGTCAGGGACCTTGGGGCCAACACTGAAGCTTTCTTT. Its protein product is CSVVRDLGANTEAFF.

The chain is built from TRBV6-1 and TRBJ1-5; D is unresolved. Germline lookup yields CDR1 MNHNS and CDR2 SASEGT. This CDR3 has 17 residues. Trimming cost V 2 bases and J 2 bases, with 16 bases left between them. In DNA form, the CDR3 reads TGTGCCAGCAGTGAACTTGGGCGGAAATTGGGCAATCAGCCCCAGCATTTT. The encoded protein is CASSELGRKLGNQPQHF.

The table lists this clone with a few counts. Other DNA sequences of this sample code for an identical CDR3. The chain combines TRBV6-5 with TRBJ1-1, with no clear D. V gave up 0 bases and J gave up 0 bases, with 2 bases separating them. The CDR3 totals 13 residues. Germline V gene data show CDR1 as MNHEY and CDR2 as SVGAGI. CDR3 in DNA: TGTGCCAGCAGTTACTCAGTGAACACTGAAGCTTTCTTT. It translates to CASSYSVNTEAFF.

This clone was observed a few times. The chain links TRBV18 to TRBJ1-5, with 7 positions matching TRBD1. Germline V CDR1 and CDR2: KGHSH, LQKENI. The CDR3 totals 15 residues. With V trimmed by 3 bases and J by 4 bases, 6 bases remained unmatched. DNA for the CDR3: TGTGCCAGCTCACCCTCCGGGACAGAGAATCAGCCCCAGCATTTT. Encoded protein: CASSPSGTENQPQHF.

This chain joins TRBV2 and TRBJ1-4; maybe TRBD1 (5 bases). Germline V gene lookup returns CDR1 SNHLY and CDR2 FYNNEI. This CDR3 comprises 16 residues. The V end lost 7 bases, the J end lost 0 bases, and 15 bases lay between the germline ends. The CDR3 DNA sequence: TGTGCCAGCAAATCCAGGGCGGGGACAACTAATGAAAAACTGTTTTTT. This sequence encodes CASKSRAGTTNEKLFF.

This clone was counted a few times. The CDR3 region has the DNA TGTGCCAGCAGCGGTCAGGGGGAGAACACTGAAGCTTTCTTT. Residues: CASSGQGENTEAFF. The chain couples TRBV7-9 to TRBJ1-1; 7 bases are a match to TRBD1. CDR1 is SEHNR, CDR2 FQNEAQ, per germline (reference sequence). This CDR3 has 14 residues. Losses at the gene ends were 5 bases for V and 1 base for J; bases not matched to a gene: 4. Looking up the rest from reference TRBV7-9 and TRBJ1-1 gives the full variable domain: DTGVSQNPRHKITKRGQNVTFRCDPISEHNRLYWYRQTLGQGPEFLTYFQNEAQLEKSRLLSDRFSAERPKGSFSTLEIQRTEQGDSAMYLCASSGQGENTEAFFGQGTRLTVV.